This paragraph reports one T cell receptor (beta chain). This CDR3 comprises 16 residues. CDR1 and CDR2 from the germline V gene are LNHDA and SQIVND (reference sequence). The ends lost 5 bases at V and 2 bases at J; junction bases unmatched: 5. The sample comes from a study of blood T cell repertoires in COVID-19. Turning to the study itself: The United States, Italy and Spain provided the acute and convalescent COVID-19 samples. The analysed material was cDNA or gDNA that came from T cells, B-cell-depleted T cells, or PBMCs.

Authors' analysis steps: Nucleated cell number was recorded as an estimate derived from reference gene primer amplification. Generated by immunoSEQ multiplex PCR, the TCRdb table keeps only in-frame clones and is missing some. Clonal size and the V and J genes are those of that table, whereas D and trimming came from the DNA. The sample lists tens of thousands of clones; about 88% were seen once. Material for sequencing was peripheral blood. V gene TRBV19 combines with J gene TRBJ2-3; 12 bases align to TRBD2. The sequence was obtained from a human donor in a cohort sampled during active COVID-19. The CDR3 is CASSSPSGGATDTQYF. Here the CDR3 DNA reads TGTGCCAGTAGTTCCCCTAGCGGGGGGGCCACAGATACGCAGTATTTT.